One and the same sample provided the 24 T cell receptor beta chains below, sequenced in a study of OX40 agonist ivuxolimab in advanced cancers. TCRdb keeps only in-frame clones here, not all; method: immunoSEQ multiplex PCR. Of 60,000 to 65,000 clones listed, around 90% are singletons. The sample in question was CD4+ or CD8+ T cells sorted from blood, obtained in a trial of the OX40 agonist ivuxolimab. The receptor set was obtained from an adult with an advanced solid tumor such as melanoma, head and neck, liver or kidney cancer.

J is TRBJ1-2 and V is TRBV28; no firm D call. The V end was cut by 4 bases, the J end by 2 bases, with 5 bases between. This CDR3 region has 12 residues. Germline V gives CDR1 MDHEN, CDR2 SYDVKM. CDR3 loop: CASSSGNYGYTF. The CDR3 DNA follows: TGTGCCAGCAGTTCAGGCAACTATGGCTACACCTTC.

This chain links TRBV9 with TRBJ1-1; 11 positions match TRBD1. Unmatched junction bases numbered 5, after V lost 0 bases and J lost 4 bases. Germline CDR1 and CDR2: SGDLS and YYNGEE. This CDR3 comprises 16 residues. The CDR3 protein is CASSVEGTGGPTEAFF. The CDR3 region has the DNA TGTGCCAGCAGCGTAGAAGGGACAGGGGGACCCACTGAAGCTTTCTTT.

V and J are TRBV4-3 and TRBJ2-2; D is perhaps TRBD1 (5 bases). From germline, CDR1 is LGHNA and CDR2 YSLEER. This CDR3 contains 15 residues. The V and J ends lost 3 bases and 0 bases respectively, with 8 bases between them. CDR3 nucleotides: TGCGCCAGCAGCCAGCAGACAGCGAACACCGGGGAGCTGTTTTTT. This encodes CASSQQTANTGELFF.

This clone was seen a handful of times. The CDR3 loop reads CASRPTGVNSPLHF. CDR3 bases: TGTGCCAGCAGGCCGACAGGGGTTAATTCACCCCTCCACTTT. The chain employs TRBV7-2 and TRBJ1-6; 8 bases match TRBD1. V dropped 6 bases and J dropped 6; count of bases not matched to a gene: 4. CDR1 SGHTA and CDR2 FQGNSA come from the germline V gene. This CDR3 comprises 14 residues.

The gene calls are TRBV6-1 and TRBJ1-1, with 8 bases matching TRBD1. Germline trimming cut 4 bases from V and 0 bases from J; bases unmatched to any gene: 10. This CDR3 spans 17 amino acids. Germline assignment: CDR1 MNHNS and CDR2 SASEGT. CDR3 sequence reads: CASSATGGAFMNTEAFF. In DNA, the CDR3 is TGTGCCAGCAGTGCTACAGGGGGTGCCTTCATGAACACTGAAGCTTTCTTT.

The V gene is TRBV7-8, the J gene TRBJ2-7, with 8 nucleotides matching TRBD2. The J segment lost 0 bases and the V segment lost 5 bases, leaving 9 bases of the junction unmatched. The CDR3 has 16 amino acids. Germline CDR1 SGHVS, CDR2 FQNEAQ. CDR3 DNA: TGTGCCAGCAGCCTCTCTCGCAGCGGGAGCTCCTACGAGCAGTACTTC. Its translation is CASSLSRSGSSYEQYF. The full variable domain, its missing parts supplied by reference TRBV7-8 and TRBJ2-7, is GAGVSQSPRYKVAKRGQDVALRCDPISGHVSLFWYQQALGQGPEFLTYFQNEAQLDKSGLPSDRFFAERPEGSVSTLKIQRTQQEDSAVYLCASSLSRSGSSYEQYFGPGTRLTVT.

This chain connects TRBV10-3 to TRBJ2-7; 11 nucleotides align to TRBD1. CDR1 and CDR2 from the germline V gene are ENHRY and SYGVKD. CDR3 length: 15 amino acids. V trimming: 2 bases; J trimming: 2 bases; junction bases outside the gene matches: 2. The CDR3 DNA is TGTGCCATCAGTGAGGAGGGACAGGGGGCCTACGAGCAGTACTTC. It yields the protein CAISEEGQGAYEQYF.

The chain is built from TRBV30 and TRBJ2-6; D unresolved. The CDR3 runs to 14 residues. Trimming left V 1 base short and J 0 bases short, with 4 bases between. CDR1 GTSNPN and CDR2 SVGIG come from the germline V gene (reference sequence). CDR3 amino acids: CAWSDVSGANVLTF. The CDR3 coding sequence is TGTGCCTGGAGTGACGTCTCTGGGGCCAACGTCCTGACTTTC.

The J gene is TRBJ2-2, the V gene TRBV19; TRBD2 is a possible D gene (5 bases). Trimming left V 1 base short and J 8 bases short, with 8 bases between. Germline values: CDR1 LNHDA, CDR2 SQIVND (reference sequence). The CDR3 runs to 13 residues. CDR3 sequence reads: CASSIVGGGELFF. CDR3 DNA sequence: TGTGCCAGTAGTATAGTAGGAGGTGGGGAGCTGTTTTTT.

The chain has TRBV6-1 and TRBJ2-1, with a weak D call TRBD1 (7 bases). Germline assignment: CDR1 MNHNS and CDR2 SASEGT. With 8 bases removed from V and 4 bases from J, the gap between germline ends came to 15 bases. This CDR3 comprises 14 residues. CDR3 sequence (DNA): TGTGCCAGCCGTGGAGGGGGCGGGTACAATGAGCAGTTCTTC. This sequence encodes CASRGGGGYNEQFF.

This chain uses TRBV6-1 with TRBJ2-7; TRBD2 might be the D (6 bases). Germline-derived CDR1 and CDR2 are MNHNS and SASEGT. V lost 6 bases and J lost 5, with 11 bases in between. The CDR3 consists of 12 residues. The CDR3 DNA reads as TGTGCCAGCAGAGGAGGGGCCGACGAGCAGTACTTC. Amino acids: CASRGGADEQYF.

This clone was observed once. In DNA form, the CDR3 reads TGTGCCACCCGAGGACAGGGCCTCGGAGGGACTGAAGCTTTCTTT. Translation: CATRGQGLGGTEAFF. This chain joins TRBV6-1 and TRBJ1-1; TRBD1 agrees at 8 bases. The V and J ends lost 10 bases and 5 bases, in that order; junction bases with no gene match: 15. Germline V CDR1 and CDR2: MNHNS, SASEGT. This CDR3 has 15 residues.

This chain joins TRBV19 and TRBJ2-1; 10 bases agree with TRBD2. The CDR3 has 17 amino acids. Germline V gives CDR1 LNHDA, CDR2 SQIVND (reference sequence). With V trimmed by 7 bases and J by 0 bases, 9 bases remained unmatched. As DNA, the CDR3 is TGTGCCAGTACTCAGACTAGCGGGTCGAGCTCCTACAATGAGCAGTTCTTC. It encodes CASTQTSGSSSYNEQFF. Complete variable domain (other parts from reference TRBV19 and TRBJ2-1): DGGITQSPKYLFRKEGQNVTLSCEQNLNHDAMYWYRQDPGQGLRLIYYSQIVNDFQKGDIAEGYSVSREKKESFPLTVTSAQKNPTAFYLCASTQTSGSSSYNEQFFGPGTRLTVL.

The rearrangement uses TRBV6-1 and TRBJ2-7; no clear D gene. The CDR3 contains 14 residues. V was cut by 10 bases and J by 3 bases, with 19 bases left in between. Germline-derived CDR1 and CDR2 are MNHNS and SASEGT. The CDR3 DNA reads TGTGCCACCGGTGATTCTGGCTTAATCTACGAGCAGTACTTC. The encoded protein is CATGDSGLIYEQYF.

The gene calls are TRBV7-6 and TRBJ2-5, with 9 bases identical to TRBD2. CDR3 length: 15 residues. J lost 4 bases, V lost 1 base, and 4 bases had no gene match. Germline CDR1 reads SGHVS; CDR2 reads FNYEAQ. The CDR3 reads CASSLGRLAVETQYF. CDR3 DNA sequence: TGTGCCAGCAGCTTAGGCCGACTAGCGGTAGAGACCCAGTACTTC.

This chain links TRBV7-2 with TRBJ2-5; D not certain. V shed 7 bases and J shed 0 bases, with 9 bases lying between them. Germline V gives CDR1 SGHTA, CDR2 FQGNSA. This CDR3 has 13 residues. This CDR3 is CASTDLNQETQYF. DNA of the CDR3: TGTGCCAGCACAGACCTAAACCAAGAGACCCAGTACTTC. Full variable domain (rest looked up from reference TRBV7-2 and TRBJ2-5): GAGVSQSPSNKVTEKGKDVELRCDPISGHTALYWYRQSLGQGLEFLIYFQGNSAPDKSGLPSDRFSAERTGGSVSTLTIQRTQQEDSAVYLCASTDLNQETQYFGPGTRLLVL.

Only a few counts were recorded for this clone. The chain uses TRBV27 and TRBJ2-2; maybe TRBD1 (6 bases). Germline values: CDR1 MNHEY, CDR2 SMNVEV (reference sequence). This CDR3 is 14 amino acids long. The V gene lost 5 bases and the J gene lost 1 base, with 8 bases spanning the gap. The CDR3 nucleotides are TGTGCCAGCAGTGTACAGGGGAACACCGGGGAGCTGTTTTTT. This translates into CASSVQGNTGELFF.

The chain is built from TRBV7-8 and TRBJ1-5; no reliable D call. V lost 2 bases and J lost 7, with 9 bases in between. This CDR3 contains 13 residues. The germline V gene has CDR1 SGHVS and CDR2 FQNEAQ. CDR3 coding DNA: TGTGCCAGCAGCTTAAAACTAGGACAGCCCCAGCATTTT. It translates to CASSLKLGQPQHF.

V usage is TRBV6-1 and J usage is TRBJ1-2; D remains unclear. The CDR3 loop spans 11 amino acids. From germline, CDR1 is MNHNS and CDR2 SASEGT. V gave up 6 bases and J gave up 5 bases, with 7 bases separating them. The CDR3 nucleotides are TGTGCCAGCAGCCACGTTTATGGCTACACCTTC. It codes for CASSHVYGYTF.

CDR3 nucleotides: TGTGCCAGCAGCGTAGCAGGTCTAGCGGGAACCGAGCAGTACTTC. Amino acid sequence: CASSVAGLAGTEQYF. The chain is built from TRBV9 and TRBJ2-7, with 9 bases aligning to TRBD2. CDR1 SGDLS and CDR2 YYNGEE come from the germline V gene. CDR3 length equals 15 residues. J gave up 6 bases and V 0 bases, and 7 bases lay outside the gene matches.

This sequence joins TRBV29-1 and TRBJ2-1; TRBD2 aligns across 13 bases. CDR1 and CDR2 (germline): SQVTM, ANQGSEA. Trimming took 4 bases from V and 10 from J; bases not matched to a gene: 7. This CDR3 comprises 14 residues. The CDR3 protein is CSVAGLAGVGEQFF. In DNA form, the CDR3 reads TGCAGCGTTGCTGGACTAGCGGGAGTTGGGGAGCAGTTCTTC.

This clone was found once. The rearrangement links TRBV10-2 to TRBJ2-5, with a weak D call TRBD2 (6 bases). The germline CDR1 and CDR2 sequences are WSHSY and SAAADI. The ends were cut back, 4 bases at V and 2 bases at J, with 20 bases in the middle. CDR3 size: 17 residues. The CDR3 protein is CASSVGAGFGGQETQYF. The CDR3 DNA reads TGCGCCAGCAGTGTCGGGGCAGGGTTTGGGGGGCAAGAGACCCAGTACTTC.

This clone was observed a handful of times. The chain is built from TRBV28 and TRBJ1-2; no definite D call. There are 12 residues in the CDR3. The V and J ends lost 3 bases and 6 bases respectively, with 8 bases between them. Germline V CDR1 and CDR2: MDHEN, SYDVKM. CDR3 DNA sequence: TGTGCCAGCAGTTTGCAAGGGAATGGCTACACCTTC. Translated, it gives CASSLQGNGYTF.

V usage is TRBV7-9 and J usage is TRBJ1-1, with D possibly being TRBD1 (6 bases). CDR3 length equals 16 residues. The V gene lost 1 base and the J gene lost 4 bases, with 16 bases spanning the gap. CDR1 is SEHNR, CDR2 FQNEAQ, per germline (reference sequence). The DNA for the CDR3 is TGTGCCAGCAGCTTAGACGGAGCCCAAGGGGGCACTGAAGCTTTCTTT. Amino acids: CASSLDGAQGGTEAFF. Full variable domain (remainder filled in from reference TRBV7-9 and TRBJ1-1): DTGVSQNPRHKITKRGQNVTFRCDPISEHNRLYWYRQTLGQGPEFLTYFQNEAQLEKSRLLSDRFSAERPKGSFSTLEIQRTEQGDSAMYLCASSLDGAQGGTEAFFGQGTRLTVV.